This is a list of T cell receptor beta chains from one sample in a study of T cell responses to AZD1222 COVID-19 vaccine. The assay was immunoSEQ multiplex PCR, and TCRdb's table has in-frame clones only and misses some. The sample includes 85,000 to 90,000 clones, approximately 89% of them seen just once. This specimen consisted of peripheral blood, obtained 28 days after the second AZD1222 dose. The receptor set was obtained from an adult who received the AZD1222 COVID-19 vaccine. Each CDR3 is given with its conserved first and last residue. D genes are given only for firm matches. Part of the rows lack a size; the others show once, few, many or a class for expanded clones.

abundance	v_gene	j_gene	d_gene	CDR3aa	CDR3nt
.	TRBV19	TRBJ1-4	.	CASSLGSTTNEKLFF	TGTGCCAGTAGTTTAGGGAGTACAACTAATGAAAAACTGTTTTTT
.	TRBV28	TRBJ1-6	TRBD1	CASSPDRGHSSYNSPLHF	TGTGCCAGCAGCCCGGACAGGGGCCATAGCTCCTATAATTCACCCCTCCACTTT
.	TRBV7-9	TRBJ1-1	TRBD1	CASSVHGQGIASAFF	TGTGCCAGCAGCGTCCATGGACAGGGGATTGCCAGCGCTTTCTTT
.	TRBV27	TRBJ1-2	TRBD1	CASSDRGHGDYGYTF	TGTGCCAGCAGTGACAGGGGGCATGGCGACTATGGCTACACCTTC
.	TRBV5-4	TRBJ2-2	.	CASSQDGSNTGELFF	TGTGCCAGCAGCCAGGACGGCTCGAACACCGGGGAGCTGTTTTTT
.	TRBV20-1	TRBJ2-1	.	CSASKRDEQFF	TGCAGTGCTAGCAAGCGCGATGAGCAGTTCTTC
.	TRBV7-3	TRBJ2-7	TRBD1	CASSLLGQGAPISSYEQYF	TGTGCCAGCAGCTTACTCGGACAGGGGGCTCCAATCTCCTCCTACGAGCAGTACTTC
once	TRBV7-6	TRBJ1-3	.	CASRGGYTIYF	TGTGCCAGCAGGGGGGGATACACCATATATTTT
.	TRBV27	TRBJ2-3	TRBD2	CASRHGLAGGRGTDTQYF	TGTGCCAGCAGGCACGGACTAGCGGGGGGGCGGGGCACAGATACGCAGTATTTT
.	TRBV9	TRBJ2-3	.	CASSVEGFPDTQYF	TGTGCCAGCAGCGTAGAGGGATTTCCAGATACGCAGTATTTT
.	TRBV5-4	TRBJ1-2	TRBD1	CASSSLQQGANYGYTF	TGTGCCAGCAGCTCGCTCCAACAGGGGGCTAACTATGGCTACACCTTC
.	TRBV7-2	TRBJ1-2	.	CASSLSLPGDYGYTF	TGTGCCAGCAGCTTATCCCTACCAGGGGACTATGGCTACACCTTC
.	TRBV3-1/TRBV3-2	TRBJ1-4	.	CASSQVLRGRGELFF	TGTGCCAGCAGCCAAGTGCTCCGGGGGCGAGGGGAACTGTTTTTT
.	TRBV12-3/TRBV12-4	TRBJ1-2	.	CASSFLQGGYTF	TGTGCCAGCAGTTTTCTCCAGGGCGGCTACACCTTC
.	TRBV29-1	TRBJ2-3	TRBD2	CSVDSAGGPEDTQYF	TGCAGCGTTGATTCCGCGGGGGGGCCTGAAGATACGCAGTATTTT
few	TRBV7-9	TRBJ1-5	.	CASSLDPRGGGFNQPQHF	TGTGCCAGCAGCTTAGACCCTAGGGGTGGGGGTTTCAATCAGCCCCAGCATTTT
once	TRBV5-4	TRBJ1-2	.	CASSYTTVNYGYTF	TGTGCCAGCAGCTACACGACAGTTAACTATGGCTACACCTTC
.	TRBV9	TRBJ1-2	TRBD1	CASSEIRQGTGYYGYTF	TGTGCCAGCAGCGAAATACGACAGGGGACGGGGTACTATGGCTACACCTTC
.	TRBV28	TRBJ1-5	.	CASDEGVNSNQPQHF	TGTGCCAGCGACGAGGGTGTCAATAGCAATCAGCCCCAGCATTTT
.	TRBV5-6	TRBJ2-5	.	CASSLVETQYF	TGTGCCAGCAGCTTGGTAGAGACCCAGTACTTC
.	TRBV25-1	TRBJ2-3	TRBD2	CASSPRGAGGTDTQYF	TGTGCCAGCAGCCCCCGCGGAGCGGGGGGCACAGATACGCAGTATTTT
.	TRBV7-3	TRBJ1-6	TRBD1	CASSPWEGQYNSPLHF	TGTGCCAGCAGCCCATGGGAGGGACAGTATAATTCACCCCTCCACTTT
.	TRBV29-1	TRBJ2-1	TRBD1	CSVVSQGASYNEQFF	TGCAGCGTTGTCAGCCAGGGGGCTTCCTACAATGAGCAGTTCTTC
.	TRBV7-3	TRBJ2-2	.	CASSFGGRNTGELFF	TGTGCCAGCAGCTTTGGGGGGCGAAACACCGGGGAGCTGTTTTTT
.	TRBV7-2	TRBJ2-6	.	CASSPTHSGANVLTF	TGTGCCAGCAGCCCCACACACTCTGGGGCCAACGTCCTGACTTTC
once	TRBV6-1	TRBJ2-7	TRBD1	CASSETGGPGEQYF	TGTGCCAGCAGTGAGACAGGGGGCCCTGGCGAGCAGTACTTC
.	TRBV10-2	TRBJ1-2	.	CASGANRLLNYGYTF	TGCGCCAGCGGGGCGAACAGACTTCTTAACTATGGCTACACCTTC
.	TRBV27	TRBJ2-2	.	CASSLGGYPGELFF	TGTGCCAGCAGTTTAGGGGGCTATCCCGGGGAGCTGTTTTTT
.	TRBV4-3	TRBJ1-2	.	CASSQDVQGGDYGYTF	TGCGCCAGCAGCCAAGATGTTCAGGGAGGGGATTATGGCTACACCTTC
.	TRBV5-4	TRBJ2-7	.	CASSLGREVREQYF	TGTGCCAGCAGCTTGGGCAGGGAAGTACGCGAGCAGTACTTC
.	TRBV4-3	TRBJ1-3	.	CASSQATGFSGNTIYF	TGCGCCAGCAGCCAAGCAACAGGGTTCTCTGGAAACACCATATATTTT
.	TRBV2	TRBJ2-1	TRBD2	CASTLAVGQANEQFF	TGTGCCAGCACTCTAGCGGTCGGGCAGGCCAATGAGCAGTTCTTC
few	TRBV7-2	TRBJ2-7	.	CASSLRQAGYEQYF	TGTGCCAGCAGCTTACGACAGGCTGGCTACGAGCAGTACTTC
.	TRBV11-2	TRBJ2-2	.	CASSLTPWAGELFF	TGTGCCAGCAGCTTGACCCCATGGGCCGGGGAGCTGTTTTTT
.	TRBV19	TRBJ1-5	.	CASSMSGGVRQPQHF	TGTGCCAGTAGTATGTCGGGGGGTGTACGCCAGCCCCAGCATTTT
.	TRBV5-8	TRBJ1-5	TRBD1	CASSLGQGSNQPQHF	TGTGCCAGCAGCTTGGGACAGGGCAGCAATCAGCCCCAGCATTTT
.	TRBV9	TRBJ1-3	.	CASSPYRGNTIYF	TGTGCCAGCAGCCCATACAGGGGAAACACCATATATTTT
.	TRBV11-3	TRBJ2-2	TRBD2	CASSVGGRDTGELFF	TGTGCCAGCAGCGTGGGCGGGAGGGACACCGGGGAGCTGTTTTTT
.	TRBV27	TRBJ2-4	.	CASSTGNIQYF	TGTGCCAGTTCGACGGGGAACATTCAGTACTTC
few	TRBV9	TRBJ2-1	.	CASSAKDSEQFF	TGTGCCAGCAGCGCCAAAGACAGTGAGCAGTTCTTC
.	TRBV6-5	TRBJ2-7	TRBD2	CASSYLAGAYEQYF	TGTGCCAGCAGTTACTTAGCGGGGGCCTACGAGCAGTACTTC
.	TRBV7-2	TRBJ2-1	TRBD1	CASRKPRDRGLNEQFF	TGTGCCAGCAGGAAACCCCGGGACAGGGGGCTCAATGAGCAGTTCTTC
.	TRBV5-1	TRBJ1-1	.	CASSPDFRGMNTEAFF	TGCGCCAGCAGCCCCGATTTCAGGGGTATGAACACTGAAGCTTTCTTT
.	TRBV27	TRBJ2-6	.	CASSLRVSGANVLTF	TGTGCCAGCAGTTTAAGGGTCTCTGGGGCCAACGTCCTGACTTTC
.	TRBV2	TRBJ2-3	.	CASSEAGAAGDTQYF	TGTGCCAGCAGTGAAGCGGGAGCGGCGGGAGATACGCAGTATTTT